Listed below are T cell receptor beta chains from one sample, sequenced in a study of a mutant IDH1 vaccine in newly diagnosed glioma. For these TCRs, the target antigens are not known. Profiled with immunoSEQ multiplex PCR; TCRdb holds only in-frame clones, not every one. In the table there are some 60,000 clones, roughly 80% of which are singletons. The material sequenced was PBMCs, taken from a glioma patient whose treatment included an IDH1 peptide vaccine. The receptors originated from a man between 50 and 59 years old with glioma. Each CDR3 is given with its conserved first and last residue. A D gene is named only where the DNA matches it firmly. Not all rows give a size; the values are once, few, many and, for expanded clones, a class.

J | size | V | length | D | CDR3 | DNA
TRBJ2-7 | . | TRBV5-6 | 13 | . | CASSPVRAYEQYF | TGTGCCAGCAGCCCTGTGAGGGCCTACGAGCAGTACTTC
TRBJ2-7 | . | TRBV7-6 | 15 | TRBD2 | CASSLGSSGNYEQYF | TGTGCCAGCAGCTTAGGTTCTAGCGGGAACTACGAGCAGTACTTC
TRBJ2-7 | . | TRBV19 | 13 | . | CASSTPEHYEQYF | TGTGCCAGTAGTACCCCGGAACATTACGAGCAGTACTTC
TRBJ1-1 | . | TRBV5-5 | 17 | TRBD1 | CASSLRQGVMMNTEAFF | TGTGCCAGCAGCCTTCGACAGGGTGTCATGATGAACACTGAAGCTTTCTTT
TRBJ2-3 | . | TRBV28 | 14 | TRBD1 | CASSSGQGTDTQYF | TGTGCCAGCAGTTCGGGACAGGGAACAGATACGCAGTATTTT
TRBJ2-3 | . | TRBV9 | 13 | . | CASSGDRRDTQYF | TGTGCCAGCAGCGGCGACCGCAGGGATACGCAGTATTTT
TRBJ1-2 | . | TRBV6-5 | 13 | . | CASSSGGLYGYTF | TGTGCCAGCAGTTCCGGTGGACTTTATGGCTACACCTTC
TRBJ1-1 | . | TRBV19 | 12 | . | CASSILGSEAFF | TGTGCCAGTAGTATTTTGGGATCGGAAGCTTTCTTT
TRBJ1-5 | . | TRBV2 | 14 | . | CASKRIGSNQPQHF | TGTGCCAGCAAGAGAATCGGTAGCAATCAGCCCCAGCATTTT
TRBJ2-3 | . | TRBV7-3 | 15 | TRBD2 | CASSLGLAGGDTQYF | TGTGCCAGCAGCTTGGGACTAGCGGGGGGCGATACGCAGTATTTT
TRBJ2-7 | once | TRBV14 | 15 | TRBD2 | CASSQSGRVTYEQYF | TGTGCCAGCAGCCAAAGCGGGAGGGTGACCTACGAGCAGTACTTC
TRBJ2-7 | . | TRBV15 | 14 | TRBD2 | CATSRGGRPNEQYF | TGTGCCACCAGCAGAGGCGGGAGGCCGAACGAGCAGTACTTC
TRBJ1-1 | few | TRBV5-1 | 16 | . | CASSLDWSGANTEAFF | TGCGCCAGCAGCTTGGATTGGTCGGGGGCGAACACTGAAGCTTTCTTT
TRBJ1-1 | few | TRBV6-1 | 12 | . | CASSPGRIEAFF | TGTGCCAGCAGCCCAGGACGGATTGAAGCTTTCTTT
TRBJ1-1 | few | TRBV5-4 | 15 | . | CASSPGPVGNTEAFF | TGTGCCAGCAGCCCCGGTCCGGTAGGTAACACTGAAGCTTTCTTT
TRBJ1-5 | . | TRBV5-5 | 15 | . | CASSAKQGWNQPQHF | TGTGCCAGCAGCGCCAAACAGGGATGGAATCAGCCCCAGCATTTT
TRBJ1-2 | . | TRBV5-1 | 15 | TRBD1 | CASSIGTADSYGYTF | TGCGCCAGCAGCATCGGGACAGCCGACTCGTATGGCTACACCTTC
TRBJ1-5 | . | TRBV7-2 | 16 | TRBD1 | CASSLGQGRRKQPQHF | TGTGCCAGCAGCTTAGGACAGGGTAGACGAAAGCAGCCCCAGCATTTT
TRBJ2-7 | . | TRBV4-1 | 19 | TRBD2 | CASSQEAGSAGGYSYEQYF | TGCGCCAGCAGCCAAGAGGCGGGGTCGGCGGGAGGGTACTCCTACGAGCAGTACTTC
TRBJ1-1 | . | TRBV19 | 15 | TRBD1 | CASSIEGTGDTEAFF | TGTGCCAGTAGTATAGAGGGAACAGGGGACACTGAAGCTTTCTTT
TRBJ1-1 | . | TRBV7-6 | 14 | TRBD1 | CASSRQGLNTEAFF | TGTGCCAGCAGCCGACAGGGGTTGAACACTGAAGCTTTCTTT
TRBJ2-4 | . | TRBV9 | 16 | TRBD1 | CASSVDWDRSGHIQYF | TGTGCCAGCAGCGTAGACTGGGACAGGTCGGGGCACATTCAGTACTTC